The 30 T cell receptor beta chains in this list originate from one sample, sequenced in a study of siplizumab effects on memory and regulatory T cells. Repertoires were generated with immunoSEQ multiplex PCR, while TCRdb's copy carries only in-frame clones and drops some. The table records approximately 100,000 clones, 80% to 95% of them present only once. Sequenced sample: non-Treg CD4+ T cells sorted from blood. All receptors derive from a human donor in good health.

This clone was seen just once. V gene TRBV7-9 combines with J gene TRBJ2-5; the D gene could be TRBD1 or TRBD2 (5 bases each). CDR3 length equals 18 residues. V lost 2 bases and J 1 base, leaving 20 bases between the germline ends. CDR1 is SEHNR and CDR2 is FQNEAQ in the germline V gene (reference sequence). As DNA, the CDR3 is TGTGCCAGCAGCTTATGGGGGTCGCCAACAGGAACCCAAGAGACCCAGTACTTC. Residues: CASSLWGSPTGTQETQYF.

The CDR3 coding sequence is TGTGCCAGCAGTACAGGGACGGGTGGCTACACCTTC. Amino acid sequence: CASSTGTGGYTF. The chain carries TRBV6-5 and TRBJ1-2; maybe TRBD1 (6 bases). V lost 5 bases and J lost 7, with 11 bases in between. The CDR3 covers 12 residues. The germline gives CDR1 MNHEY, CDR2 SVGAGI.

CDR3 nucleotide sequence: TGTGCCAGTAGTATAGGCCCAGGGCCGAACACTGAAGCTTTCTTT. Protein: CASSIGPGPNTEAFF. The chain combines TRBV19 with TRBJ1-1, with TRBD1 as a possible D gene (5 bases). Germline assignment: CDR1 LNHDA and CDR2 SQIVND (reference sequence). The CDR3 is made up of 15 amino acids. V was trimmed by 1 base and J by 1 base, leaving 10 bases between them.

V is TRBV4-1 and J is TRBJ2-7, with TRBD1 identical over 9 bases. The CDR3 totals 15 residues. Germline V gene lookup returns CDR1 MGHRA and CDR2 YSYEKL. The junction had 3 bases not matched to a gene; V was cut back by 1 base and J by 2 bases. The CDR3 reads CASSQGGTGPYEQYF. Here the CDR3 DNA reads TGCGCCAGCAGCCAAGGCGGGACAGGGCCCTACGAGCAGTACTTC.

The rearrangement uses TRBV6-5 and TRBJ1-3; D perhaps matches TRBD1 (6 bases). From germline, CDR1 is MNHEY and CDR2 SVGAGI. This CDR3 spans 15 amino acids. The ends were cut back, 1 base at V and 0 bases at J, with 7 bases in the middle. The CDR3 loop is CASSYLQGSGNTIYF. The CDR3 DNA is TGTGCCAGCAGTTACTTACAGGGCTCTGGAAACACCATATATTTT.

The rearrangement joins TRBV28 to TRBJ1-5; a possible D gene is TRBD1 (6 bases). V was shortened by 10 bases and J by 5 bases, with 12 bases between the two germline ends. CDR1 is MDHEN and CDR2 is SYDVKM in the germline V gene. The CDR3 is made up of 12 amino acids. This chain's CDR3 is CATQGLDQPQHF. The CDR3 coding sequence is TGTGCCACGCAGGGGCTGGATCAGCCCCAGCATTTT. The full variable domain, completed using reference TRBV28 and TRBJ1-5, is DVKVTQSSRYLVKRTGEKVFLECVQDMDHENMFWYRQDPGLGLRLIYFSYDVKMKEKGDIPEGYSVSREKKERFSLILESASTNQTSMYLCATQGLDQPQHFGDGTRLSIL.

CDR3: CATDRGASTNEQFF. As DNA, the CDR3 is TGTGCCACTGACAGGGGAGCAAGTACGAATGAGCAGTTCTTC. The rearrangement uses TRBV10-3 and TRBJ2-1; 8 nucleotides agree with TRBD1. The CDR3 runs 14 residues. Losses at the gene ends were 10 bases for V and 7 bases for J; bases not matched to a gene: 12. The germline V gene encodes CDR1 ENHRY and CDR2 SYGVKD.

This clone appeared once. At one boundary the junction diverges from the germline segment, which might be a read error. This sequence joins TRBV6-5 and TRBJ2-7, with 12 bases lining up with TRBD2. Per germline, CDR1 MNHEY and CDR2 SVGAGI. The CDR3 runs to 14 residues. CDR3 sequence (DNA): TGTGCCAGCAGTTACTCGGTACTAGCGGGAGGAACGCACTTC. Protein product: CASSYSVLAGGTHF.

V is TRBV6-5 and J is TRBJ2-5; no clear D gene. The CDR3 has 11 amino acids. The V end lost 5 bases, the J end lost 5 bases, and 6 bases lay between the germline ends. Germline loops: CDR1 MNHEY, CDR2 SVGAGI. The DNA for the CDR3 is TGTGCCAGCAGTCAAGGGGAGACCCAGTACTTC. This translates into CASSQGETQYF.

The chain couples TRBV7-3 to TRBJ1-1, with D possibly being TRBD1 (5 bases). With 5 bases removed from V and 0 bases from J, the gap between germline ends came to 16 bases. The CDR3 is 16 residues long. Germline CDR1 reads SGHTA; CDR2 reads FQGTGA. CDR3 nucleotides: TGTGCCAGCAGCCCAGGCCGGGGCAGCCTGAACACTGAAGCTTTCTTT. Protein: CASSPGRGSLNTEAFF.

The chain recombines TRBV5-1 with TRBJ2-7; no clear D gene. The CDR3 length is 14 residues. Germline V gene lookup returns CDR1 SGHRS and CDR2 YFSETQ. Trimming shortened V by 0 bases and J by 4 bases, and 11 bases separated the two germline ends. This CDR3 is CASSLEGLEYEQYF. The CDR3 DNA reads TGCGCCAGCAGCTTGGAGGGTCTAGAGTACGAGCAGTACTTC. The variable domain in full, with the rest retrieved from reference TRBV5-1 and TRBJ2-7, is KAGVTQTPRYLIKTRGQQVTLSCSPISGHRSVSWYQQTPGQGLQFLFEYFSETQRNKGNFPGRFSGRQFSNSRSEMNVSTLELGDSALYLCASSLEGLEYEQYFGPGTRLTVT.

The genes are TRBV29-1 and TRBJ1-2; D unresolved. This CDR3 spans 11 amino acids. Deletions cut 5 bases from V and 8 bases from J, with 12 bases between. Per germline, CDR1 SQVTM and CDR2 ANQGSEA. CDR3 amino acids: CSVRYVWGYTF. CDR3 DNA sequence: TGCAGCGTTAGGTATGTGTGGGGCTACACCTTC.

The chain combines TRBV9 with TRBJ1-2; unclear D gene. CDR1 is SGDLS, CDR2 YYNGEE, per germline. The CDR3 consists of 14 residues. V dropped 3 bases and J dropped 2 bases, with 11 bases sitting between them. CDR3 coding DNA: TGTGCCAGCAGCGCCGCCGGGAAAAACTATGGCTACACCTTC. It encodes CASSAAGKNYGYTF.

V gene TRBV18 combines with J gene TRBJ2-2; no clear D. The V end was cut by 3 bases, the J end by 8 bases, with 10 bases between. The length of the CDR3 is 13 residues. CDR1 KGHSH and CDR2 LQKENI come from the germline V gene. The CDR3 nucleotides are TGTGCCAGCTCACCCGACCCTGTAGGGGAGCTGTTTTTT. Translated: CASSPDPVGELFF.

V usage is TRBV7-2 and J usage is TRBJ2-3; 8 nucleotides agree with TRBD2. With 4 bases clipped from V and 1 base from J, the junction kept 7 bases outside the gene matches. This CDR3 comprises 16 residues. Germline CDR1 is SGHTA and CDR2 is FQGNSA. CDR3 coding DNA: TGTGCCAGCAGCTCGGGGGGGGGCCTTGGCACAGATACGCAGTATTTT. Protein product: CASSSGGGLGTDTQYF.

This chain connects TRBV10-3 to TRBJ2-7, with 10 bases matching TRBD1. Germline lookup yields CDR1 ENHRY and CDR2 SYGVKD. V trimming: 0 bases; J trimming: 3 bases; junction bases outside the gene matches: 5. The CDR3 loop spans 16 amino acids. DNA for the CDR3: TGTGCCATCAGTGAGTCGACACGGACAGGGGGCTACGAGCAGTACTTC. It specifies CAISESTRTGGYEQYF.

This clone was found a few times. The rearrangement uses TRBV10-3 and TRBJ2-5; possibly TRBD2 for D (5 bases). V lost 4 bases to trimming and J lost 5 bases, with 17 bases between them. The germline V gene encodes CDR1 ENHRY and CDR2 SYGVKD. The CDR3 extends over 15 amino acids. For the CDR3, the DNA is TGTGCCATCAGTGGGGCGTCGGGGAGCAGGGAGACCCAGTACTTC. Its translation is CAISGASGSRETQYF.

The rearrangement joins TRBV5-1 to TRBJ2-1, with D maybe TRBD2 (6 bases). The CDR3 contains 14 residues. Germline CDR1 reads SGHRS; CDR2 reads YFSETQ. V was trimmed by 4 bases and J by 5 bases, leaving 13 bases between them. CDR3 loop: CASSGGKDNNEQFF. CDR3 in DNA: TGCGCCAGCAGCGGGGGGAAAGACAACAATGAGCAGTTCTTC. Full variable domain (outside the CDR3, taken from reference TRBV5-1 and TRBJ2-1): KAGVTQTPRYLIKTRGQQVTLSCSPISGHRSVSWYQQTPGQGLQFLFEYFSETQRNKGNFPGRFSGRQFSNSRSEMNVSTLELGDSALYLCASSGGKDNNEQFFGPGTRLTVL.

This clone was detected only a few times. The chain employs TRBV19 and TRBJ1-2; 8 bases are shared with TRBD1. In germline, CDR1 is LNHDA, CDR2 SQIVND (reference sequence). J was trimmed by 0 bases and V by 1 base; bases with no gene match: 4. The CDR3 has 16 residues. The DNA of the CDR3 is TGTGCCAGTAGTATAGCCTACAGGGGGTCTAACTATGGCTACACCTTC. It is translated as CASSIAYRGSNYGYTF.

This chain links TRBV7-2 with TRBJ2-2; D gene ambiguous. The CDR3 consists of 13 residues. The V and J ends lost 3 bases and 4 bases respectively, with 6 bases between them. Germline CDR1 is SGHTA and CDR2 is FQGNSA. DNA for the CDR3: TGTGCCAGCAGCTTCAGTCCCACCGGGGAGCTGTTTTTT. Translating gives CASSFSPTGELFF.

The rearrangement links TRBV5-1 to TRBJ1-4; 8 bases match TRBD1. Trimming removed 0 bases from V and 7 bases from J; junction bases left unmatched: 8. In germline, CDR1 is SGHRS, CDR2 YFSETQ. This CDR3 spans 16 amino acids. The CDR3: CASSLGRDRGSEKLFF. The CDR3 DNA is TGCGCCAGCAGCTTGGGTAGAGACAGGGGCAGTGAAAAACTGTTTTTT.

The chain carries TRBV7-3 and TRBJ2-6, with D unclear. Trimming removed 6 bases from V and 0 bases from J, with 6 bases in between. There are 14 residues in the CDR3. Germline CDR1 and CDR2: SGHTA and FQGTGA. This CDR3 is CASSQSSGANVLTF. CDR3 in DNA: TGTGCCAGCAGTCAGAGCTCTGGGGCCAACGTCCTGACTTTC.

The rearrangement joins TRBV12-5 to TRBJ2-1; 11 bases agree with TRBD2. In germline, CDR1 is LGHNT, CDR2 FRNRAP. The CDR3 runs 15 residues. V dropped 5 bases and J dropped 4; count of bases not matched to a gene: 4. CDR3: CASGPGTSGYNEQFF. Written as DNA, the CDR3 is TGTGCTAGTGGTCCCGGGACTAGCGGATACAATGAGCAGTTCTTC.

The rearrangement links TRBV6-6 to TRBJ1-6; no firm D call. The CDR3 is 15 amino acids. Looked up from germline, CDR1 is MNHNY and CDR2 is SVGAGI (reference sequence). V lost 3 bases and J lost 3, with 9 bases in between. The CDR3 here is CASSYSESYNSPLHF. DNA of the CDR3: TGTGCCAGCAGTTATAGTGAAAGCTATAATTCACCCCTCCACTTT.

The chain is built from TRBV25-1 and TRBJ2-7, with TRBD2 matching 11 bases. Germline CDR1 reads MGHDK; CDR2 reads SYGVNS. The CDR3 runs 14 residues. Trimming took 3 bases from V and 4 from J; bases not matched to a gene: 2. CDR3 sequence (DNA): TGTGCCAGCAGTGAGGGACTAGCGGTGTACGAGCAGTACTTC. Translation gives CASSEGLAVYEQYF.

The chain is built from TRBV29-1 and TRBJ2-7; D unclear. This CDR3 spans 11 amino acids. Germline V gene lookup returns CDR1 SQVTM and CDR2 ANQGSEA. Trimming removed 3 bases at V and 2 bases at J, with 5 bases between. The CDR3 nucleotides are TGCAGCGTTGACTCTACCTACGAGCAGTACTTC. This translates into CSVDSTYEQYF.

This clone came up once. V is TRBV5-1 and J is TRBJ2-2; D is tentatively TRBD1 or TRBD2 (6 bases each). The CDR3 runs to 15 residues. Germline V lookup: CDR1 SGHRS, CDR2 YFSETQ. The V end was cut by 0 bases, the J end by 5 bases, with 11 bases between. CDR3 in amino acids: CASSLGQAGTGELFF. CDR3 DNA sequence: TGCGCCAGCAGCTTGGGACAGGCGGGAACCGGGGAGCTGTTTTTT.

The rearrangement joins TRBV19 to TRBJ1-2, with D perhaps matching TRBD1 (5 bases). Germline V gene data show CDR1 as LNHDA and CDR2 as SQIVND (reference sequence). The CDR3 has 11 residues. V was cut by 7 bases and J by 2 bases, with 5 bases left in between. CDR3 bases: TGTGCCAGTACAGGGAACTATGGCTACACCTTC. Residues: CASTGNYGYTF.

This chain links TRBV4-2 with TRBJ1-2; no clear D gene. Between the trimmed V and J ends, which lost 0 bases and 4 bases, there was a span of 12 bases. The CDR3 spans 15 residues. Germline-derived CDR1 and CDR2 are LGHNA and YNFKEQ. The CDR3 loop is CASSQDLTGIYGYTF. For the CDR3, the DNA is TGTGCCAGCAGCCAAGATCTAACGGGCATCTATGGCTACACCTTC.

The rearrangement links TRBV10-2 to TRBJ2-7; possibly TRBD1 for D (7 bases). The germline V gene encodes CDR1 WSHSY and CDR2 SAAADI. The V end was cut by 3 bases, the J end by 8 bases, with 11 bases between. CDR3 length equals 12 residues. CDR3 sequence: CASSDGGGKQYF. The CDR3 DNA is TGCGCCAGCAGTGACGGAGGGGGCAAGCAGTACTTC.